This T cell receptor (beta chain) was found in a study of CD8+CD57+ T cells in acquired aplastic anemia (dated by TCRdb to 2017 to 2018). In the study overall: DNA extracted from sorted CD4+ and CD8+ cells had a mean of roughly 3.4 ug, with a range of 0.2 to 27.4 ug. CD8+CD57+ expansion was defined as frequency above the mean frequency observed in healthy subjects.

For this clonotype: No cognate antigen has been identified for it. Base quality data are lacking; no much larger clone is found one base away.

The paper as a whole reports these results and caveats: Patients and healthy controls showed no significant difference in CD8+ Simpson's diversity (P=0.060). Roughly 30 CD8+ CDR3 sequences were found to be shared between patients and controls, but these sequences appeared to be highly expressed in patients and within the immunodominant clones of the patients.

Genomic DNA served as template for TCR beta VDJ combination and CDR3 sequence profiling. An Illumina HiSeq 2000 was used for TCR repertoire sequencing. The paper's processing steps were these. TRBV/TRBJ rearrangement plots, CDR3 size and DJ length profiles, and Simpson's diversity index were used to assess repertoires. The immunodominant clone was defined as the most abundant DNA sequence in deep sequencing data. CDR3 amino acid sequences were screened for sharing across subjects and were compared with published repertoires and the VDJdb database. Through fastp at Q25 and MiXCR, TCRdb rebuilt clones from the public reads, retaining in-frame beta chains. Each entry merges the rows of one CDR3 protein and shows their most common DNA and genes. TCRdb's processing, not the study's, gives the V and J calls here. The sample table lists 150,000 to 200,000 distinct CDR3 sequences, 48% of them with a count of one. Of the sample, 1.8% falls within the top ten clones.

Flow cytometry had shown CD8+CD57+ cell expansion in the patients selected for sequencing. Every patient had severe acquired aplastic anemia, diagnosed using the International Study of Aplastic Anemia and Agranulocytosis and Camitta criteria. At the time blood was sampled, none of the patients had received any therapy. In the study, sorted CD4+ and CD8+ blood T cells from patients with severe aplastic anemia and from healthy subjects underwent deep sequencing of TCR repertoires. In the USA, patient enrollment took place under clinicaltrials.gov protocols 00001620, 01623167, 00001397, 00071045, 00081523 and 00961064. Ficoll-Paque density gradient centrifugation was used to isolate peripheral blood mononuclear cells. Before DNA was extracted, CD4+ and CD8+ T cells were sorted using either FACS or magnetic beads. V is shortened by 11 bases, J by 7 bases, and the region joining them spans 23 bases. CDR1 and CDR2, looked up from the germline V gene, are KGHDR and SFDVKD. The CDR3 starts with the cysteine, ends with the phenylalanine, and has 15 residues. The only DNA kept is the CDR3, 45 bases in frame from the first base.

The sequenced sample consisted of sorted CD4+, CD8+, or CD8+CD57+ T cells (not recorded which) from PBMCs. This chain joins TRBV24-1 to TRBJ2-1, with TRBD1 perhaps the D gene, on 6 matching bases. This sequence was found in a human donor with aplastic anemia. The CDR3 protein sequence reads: CASSVGPVRGNEQFF. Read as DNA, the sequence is TGTGCCAGCAGCGTAGGACCGGTGAGGGGGAATGAGCAGTTCTTC.